The clone carrying this T cell receptor (beta chain) showed up many times. The data stem from a study of T cells in Graves' hyperthyroidism and ophthalmopathy. RNA transcripts provided the source from which TCR beta CDR3 regions were amplified. The TCR CDR3 first-round RT-PCR relied on the HTBI primer set. TCRdb called the multiplex PCR reads again in MiXCR, with one record for every CDR3 protein. The sample includes about 740,000 distinct CDR3 sequences, 11% to 15% of them seen just once. Trimming stripped 2 bases from V and 4 bases from J, with 9 bases between. From germline, CDR1 is GTSNPN and CDR2 SVGIG (reference sequence). CDR3 length: 13 amino acids.

The sequencing sample was made of blood. The chain uses TRBV30 and TRBJ1-5; TRBD1 is a possible D gene (5 bases). This receptor was obtained from a woman younger than 30 with Graves' hyperthyroidism. The CDR3, as DNA: TGTGCCTGGAGTAGACAGCAAAATCAGCCCCAGCATTTT. It codes for CAWSRQQNQPQHF.